The 3 T cell receptor beta chains below were found in one sample sequenced in a study of cytomegalovirus exposure and HLA in healthy donors. The PCR was carried out with 60 Vbeta primers and 13 Jbeta primers. Method: immunoSEQ multiplex PCR; TCRdb's copy keeps in-frame clones and lacks some. Listed are about 130,000 clones; under 2% falls within the top ten. The sequenced material came from PBMCs. The receptor source for this set is a man aged 18 to 35 in good health and CMV-seronegative.

The chain combines TRBV30 with TRBJ2-3; tentatively, D is TRBD2 (6 bases). Germline V gene sequence: CDR1 GTSNPN, CDR2 SVGIG (reference sequence). CDR3 length equals 14 residues. V lost 0 bases and J 2 bases, leaving 9 bases between the germline ends. The CDR3 sequence is CAWSVASATDTQYF. The CDR3 DNA follows: TGTGCCTGGAGTGTAGCTAGCGCCACAGATACGCAGTATTTT.

The chain couples TRBV4-3 to TRBJ2-1, with 14 positions matching TRBD2. V shed 1 base, J shed 9 bases, and the junction held 8 bases outside the gene matches. CDR1 and CDR2 from the germline V gene are LGHNA and YSLEER. The length of the CDR3 is 17 residues. The chain's CDR3 is CASSQGGLGLAGGEQFF. The DNA for the CDR3 is TGCGCCAGCAGCCAAGGTGGATTAGGACTAGCGGGAGGTGAGCAGTTCTTC.

This sequence joins TRBV29-1 and TRBJ2-5; the D gene is possibly TRBD1 (6 bases). Germline values: CDR1 SQVTM, CDR2 ANQGSEA. Trimming took 7 bases from V and 3 from J, leaving 18 bases between them. The length of the CDR3 is 14 residues. The CDR3 loop is CSARKGEIEETQYF. The CDR3 DNA follows: TGCAGCGCCCGGAAGGGGGAGATAGAAGAGACCCAGTACTTC.